Listed below are T cell receptor beta chains from one sample, sequenced in a study of blood T cells in healthy people across ages. Via MiXCR, TCRdb re-called the 5' RACE reads, giving one row per CDR3 protein. This sample yields about 400,000 distinct CDR3 sequences, of which roughly half are seen a single time; 45% to 55% belongs to the top ten. Sequencing was performed on blood. Every receptor here comes from a man aged 55 to 70 in good health. The CDR3 runs from the conserved cysteine through the conserved F or W. A D gene is named only where the DNA matches it firmly. Expanded clones get a size class; other rows say once, few or many, or leave the size out.

J	size	V	D	CDR3	DNA
TRBJ2-5	few	TRBV20-1	NA	CSGFDIGSTGQYF	TGCAGCGGCTTTGATATAGGGTCTACGGGGCAGTACTTC
TRBJ2-1	NA	TRBV9	NA	CASKAGPYNEQFF	TGTGCCAGCAAGGCAGGCCCCTACAATGAGCAGTTCTTC
TRBJ2-1	NA	TRBV5-1	NA	CASSFGVREVDNEQFF	TGCGCCAGCAGCTTCGGCGTGAGAGAGGTCGACAATGAGCAGTTCTTC
TRBJ2-1	NA	TRBV6-2/TRBV6-3	TRBD1	CASRTGGLGSYNEQFF	TGTGCCAGCAGAACAGGGGGCCTGGGCTCCTACAATGAGCAGTTCTTC
TRBJ2-3	NA	TRBV7-8	TRBD2	CASSIGLAGPTSTDTQYF	TGTGCCAGCAGCATCGGACTAGCGGGTCCTACTAGCACAGATACGCAGTATTTT
TRBJ2-7	NA	TRBV7-9	NA	CASSLDGLVQYF	TGTGCCAGCAGCTTAGATGGCCTGGTGCAGTACTTC
TRBJ2-1	few	TRBV4-2	NA	CASSQDNQRKGNEQFF	TGTGCCAGCAGCCAAGATAATCAGCGGAAGGGGAATGAGCAGTTCTTC
TRBJ2-7	many	TRBV12-3/TRBV12-4	NA	CASRTTESYEQYF	TGTGCCAGCAGAACGACAGAGTCCTACGAGCAGTACTTC
TRBJ2-1	NA	TRBV3-1	TRBD2	CASSQAGTNQETQFF	TGTGCCAGCAGCCAAGCCGGGACTAACCAAGAGACCCAGTTCTTC
TRBJ2-5	NA	TRBV5-1	TRBD1	CASSYGQGTQYF	TGCGCCAGCAGCTACGGACAGGGGACCCAGTACTTC
TRBJ2-7	NA	TRBV5-6	TRBD2	CASTGASGEYEQYF	TGTGCCAGCACCGGGGCTAGCGGGGAATACGAGCAGTACTTC
TRBJ1-2	NA	TRBV20-1	NA	CSVPQGSGYTF	TGCAGTGTACCACAGGGATCTGGCTACACCTTC
TRBJ2-7	NA	TRBV6-5	TRBD1	CASSVPGQGYEQYF	TGTGCCAGCAGTGTTCCGGGACAGGGATACGAGCAGTACTTC
TRBJ2-7	few	TRBV20-1	NA	CSASRVVAREQYF	TGCAGTGCTAGCCGCGTGGTAGCGCGCGAGCAGTACTTC
TRBJ2-7	NA	TRBV30	NA	CAWSVQRAYEQYF	TGTGCCTGGAGTGTACAGCGGGCCTACGAGCAGTACTTC
TRBJ1-1	NA	TRBV12-3/TRBV12-4	TRBD1	CASSFSGGWGTEAFF	TGTGCCAGCAGTTTTTCAGGGGGCTGGGGCACTGAAGCTTTCTTT
TRBJ2-3	few	TRBV7-2	NA	CASSLVHRAVSTDTQYF	TGTGCCAGCAGCTTAGTGCATAGGGCGGTTAGCACAGATACGCAGTATTTT
TRBJ1-2	NA	TRBV20-1	NA	CSTRVADYGYTF	TGCAGTACTAGAGTGGCGGATTATGGCTACACCTTC
TRBJ2-1	NA	TRBV12-3/TRBV12-4	TRBD1	CASTYRPGGYNEQFF	TGTGCCAGCACCTACCGGCCAGGGGGCTACAATGAGCAGTTCTTC
TRBJ2-6	many	TRBV7-9	NA	CASSHDNSGANVLTF	TGTGCCAGCAGTCACGATAATTCTGGGGCCAACGTCCTGACTTTC
TRBJ2-1	NA	TRBV28	NA	CASRQGTGGYNEQFF	TGTGCCAGCAGACAGGGGACGGGGGGGTACAATGAGCAGTTCTTC
TRBJ2-4	NA	TRBV30	NA	CAWSVGGGGKNIQYF	TGTGCCTGGAGTGTCGGCGGGGGCGGCAAAAACATTCAGTACTTC
TRBJ2-2	NA	TRBV5-1	NA	CASSLGGATGELFF	TGCGCCAGCAGCTTGGGGGGTGCGACCGGGGAGCTGTTTTTT
TRBJ2-1	once	TRBV4-2	TRBD2	CASSQTSGTPNNNEQFF	TGTGCCAGCAGCCAGACTAGCGGGACCCCGAACAACAATGAGCAGTTCTTC
TRBJ2-1	few	TRBV20-1	NA	CSAWMQVSYNEQFF	TGCAGTGCTTGGATGCAGGTCTCCTACAATGAGCAGTTCTTC
TRBJ2-4	NA	TRBV27	NA	CASSPVRGTNIQYF	TGTGCCAGCAGCCCTGTCCGAGGGACGAACATTCAGTACTTC
TRBJ2-5	many	TRBV12-3/TRBV12-4	NA	CASRGRGGTQYF	TGTGCCAGCAGGGGACGGGGCGGGACCCAGTACTTC
TRBJ1-2	NA	TRBV29-1	NA	CSVEGTPERYTF	TGCAGCGTTGAGGGGACCCCGGAGCGCTACACCTTC
TRBJ2-5	NA	TRBV20-1	NA	CSARGALAEETQYF	TGCAGTGCTAGGGGAGCACTAGCAGAAGAGACCCAGTACTTC
TRBJ1-2	NA	TRBV20-1	NA	CSAEARGELRYGYTF	TGCAGTGCCGAGGCCCGGGGAGAACTTCGGTATGGCTACACCTTC
TRBJ2-3	NA	TRBV30	NA	CAWSPPRPPDTQYF	TGTGCCTGGAGCCCCCCCCGACCGCCCGATACGCAGTATTTT
TRBJ2-1	many	TRBV11-3	TRBD1	CASSFRDSSYNEQFF	TGTGCCAGCAGCTTCCGGGACAGCTCCTACAATGAGCAGTTCTTC
TRBJ1-1	NA	TRBV20-1	NA	CSAPWGGALMNTEAFF	TGCAGTGCTCCCTGGGGAGGGGCTCTCATGAACACTGAAGCTTTCTTT
TRBJ2-1	NA	TRBV29-1	NA	CSGAGDRYEQFF	TGCAGCGGCGCAGGGGACCGGTATGAGCAGTTCTTC
TRBJ1-5	few	TRBV7-2	NA	CASSLGKDQPQHF	TGTGCCAGCAGCTTAGGGAAGGATCAGCCCCAGCATTTT
TRBJ2-1	NA	TRBV5-1	TRBD1	CASSHGPDRGDEQFF	TGCGCCAGCAGCCACGGCCCGGACAGGGGCGATGAGCAGTTCTTC
TRBJ2-7	NA	TRBV13	TRBD1	CASSCTGTGDYEQYF	TGTGCCAGCAGCTGTACCGGGACAGGGGACTACGAGCAGTACTTC
TRBJ2-7	NA	TRBV12-3/TRBV12-4	TRBD2	CASTRAGGGEQYF	TGTGCCAGCACGCGAGCGGGGGGCGGCGAGCAGTACTTC
TRBJ1-1	NA	TRBV6-5	NA	CASSYRAGETEAFF	TGTGCCAGCAGTTACAGGGCGGGGGAGACTGAAGCTTTCTTT
TRBJ1-1	few	TRBV20-1	NA	CSATDEPTEAFF	TGCAGTGCTACCGATGAGCCCACTGAGGCTTTCTTT
TRBJ2-5	NA	TRBV12-3/TRBV12-4	NA	CASSSRSLETQYF	TGTGCCAGCAGTTCAAGGTCCCTGGAGACCCAGTACTTC
TRBJ1-2	NA	TRBV20-1	TRBD1	CSAGAGGGYGYTF	TGCAGTGCAGGTGCAGGGGGCGGCTATGGCTACACCTTC
TRBJ2-3	NA	TRBV5-1	TRBD1	CASSLARDRVGDTQYF	TGCGCCAGCAGCTTGGCGAGGGACAGGGTTGGAGATACGCAGTATTTT
TRBJ2-7	NA	TRBV28	NA	CASSFQGGRAHEQYF	TGTGCCAGCAGTTTTCAAGGAGGCAGGGCCCACGAGCAGTACTTC
TRBJ1-2	many	TRBV19	TRBD1	CASTADRGNYGYTF	TGTGCCAGTACCGCAGACAGGGGCAACTATGGCTACACCTTC
TRBJ1-2	NA	TRBV30	NA	CARGVGRIANYGYTF	TGTGCCCGTGGAGTCGGACGGATAGCTAACTATGGCTACACCTTC
TRBJ2-5	few	TRBV9	TRBD2	CASSVTSGPSGTQYF	TGTGCCAGCAGCGTGACTAGCGGCCCTTCGGGGACCCAGTACTTC
TRBJ2-5	NA	TRBV27	TRBD2	CASSSLSGGKETQYF	TGTGCCAGCAGTTCCCTGAGCGGGGGGAAAGAGACCCAGTACTTC
TRBJ2-4	NA	TRBV28	NA	CAAQGLSSAKNIQYF	TGTGCCGCGCAGGGGCTTTCATCGGCCAAAAACATTCAGTACTTC
TRBJ2-5	many	TRBV6-1	NA	CASSEGGVYGETQYF	TGTGCCAGCAGTGAAGGGGGTGTCTATGGAGAGACCCAGTACTTC
TRBJ2-3	NA	TRBV20-1	NA	CSAIPETNTDTQYF	TGCAGTGCAATCCCCGAGACAAACACAGATACGCAGTATTTT